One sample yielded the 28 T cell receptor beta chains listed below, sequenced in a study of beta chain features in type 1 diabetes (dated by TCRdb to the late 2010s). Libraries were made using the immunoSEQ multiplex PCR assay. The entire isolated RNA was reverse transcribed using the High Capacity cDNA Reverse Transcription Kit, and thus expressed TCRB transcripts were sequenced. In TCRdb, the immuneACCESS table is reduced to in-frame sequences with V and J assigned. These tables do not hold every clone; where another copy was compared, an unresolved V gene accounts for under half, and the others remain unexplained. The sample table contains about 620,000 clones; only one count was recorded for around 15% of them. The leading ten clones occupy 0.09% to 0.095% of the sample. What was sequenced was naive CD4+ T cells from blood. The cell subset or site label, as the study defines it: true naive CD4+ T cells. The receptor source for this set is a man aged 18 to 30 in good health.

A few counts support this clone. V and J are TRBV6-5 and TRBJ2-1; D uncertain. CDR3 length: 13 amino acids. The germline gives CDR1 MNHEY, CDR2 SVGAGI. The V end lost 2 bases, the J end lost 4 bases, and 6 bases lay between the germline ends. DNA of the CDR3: TGTGCCAGCAGTTACCGTGAATACAATGAGCAGTTCTTC. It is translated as CASSYREYNEQFF.

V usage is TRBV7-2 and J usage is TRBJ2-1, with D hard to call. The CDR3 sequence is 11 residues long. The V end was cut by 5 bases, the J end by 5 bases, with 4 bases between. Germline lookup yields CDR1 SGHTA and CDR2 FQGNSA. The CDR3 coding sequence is TGTGCCAGCAGCGACCACAATGAGCAGTTCTTC. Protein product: CASSDHNEQFF.

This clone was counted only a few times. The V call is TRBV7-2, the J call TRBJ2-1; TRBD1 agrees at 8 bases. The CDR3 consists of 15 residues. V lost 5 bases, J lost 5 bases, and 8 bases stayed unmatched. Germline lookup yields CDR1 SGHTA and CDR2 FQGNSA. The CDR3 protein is CASSARQGPNNEQFF. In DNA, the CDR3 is TGTGCCAGCAGCGCGAGACAGGGGCCGAACAATGAGCAGTTCTTC.

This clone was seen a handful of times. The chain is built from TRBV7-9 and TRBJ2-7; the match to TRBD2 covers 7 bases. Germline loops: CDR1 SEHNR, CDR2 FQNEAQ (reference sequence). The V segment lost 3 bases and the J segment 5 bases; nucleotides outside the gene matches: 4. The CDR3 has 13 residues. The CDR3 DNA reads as TGTGCCAGCAGCTTCCCGACTAGCCACGAGCAGTACTTC. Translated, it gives CASSFPTSHEQYF.

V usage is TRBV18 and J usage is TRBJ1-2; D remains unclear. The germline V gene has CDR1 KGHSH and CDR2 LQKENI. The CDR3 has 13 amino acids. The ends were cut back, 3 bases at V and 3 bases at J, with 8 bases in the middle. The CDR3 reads CASSPLDHYGYTF. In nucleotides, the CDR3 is TGTGCCAGCTCACCTCTGGATCACTATGGCTACACCTTC. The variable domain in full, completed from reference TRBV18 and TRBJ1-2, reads NAGVMQNPRHLVRRRGQEARLRCSPMKGHSHVYWYRQLPEEGLKFMVYLQKENIIDESGMPKERFSAEFPKEGPSILRIQQVVRGDSAAYFCASSPLDHYGYTFGSGTRLTVV.

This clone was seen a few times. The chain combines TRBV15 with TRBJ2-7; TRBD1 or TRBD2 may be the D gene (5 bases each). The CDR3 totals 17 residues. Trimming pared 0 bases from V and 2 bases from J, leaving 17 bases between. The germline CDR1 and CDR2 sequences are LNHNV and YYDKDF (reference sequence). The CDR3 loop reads CATSRDRDLPITYEQYF. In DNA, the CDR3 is TGTGCCACCAGCAGAGATCGGGACCTACCAATCACCTACGAGCAGTACTTC.

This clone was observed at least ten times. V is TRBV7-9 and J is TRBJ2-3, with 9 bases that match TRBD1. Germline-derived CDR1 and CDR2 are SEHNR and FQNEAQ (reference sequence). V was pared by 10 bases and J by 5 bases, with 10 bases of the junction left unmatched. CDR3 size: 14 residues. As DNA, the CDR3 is TGTGCCATTACGGGACAGGGACGTGAAGATACGCAGTATTTT. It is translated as CAITGQGREDTQYF.

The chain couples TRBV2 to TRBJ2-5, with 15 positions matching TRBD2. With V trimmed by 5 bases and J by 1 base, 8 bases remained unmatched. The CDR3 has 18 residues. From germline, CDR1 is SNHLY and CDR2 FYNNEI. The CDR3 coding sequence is TGTGCCAGCAGTCATCCGGGACTAGCGGGGGGCCCCCAAGAGACCCAGTACTTC. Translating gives CASSHPGLAGGPQETQYF.

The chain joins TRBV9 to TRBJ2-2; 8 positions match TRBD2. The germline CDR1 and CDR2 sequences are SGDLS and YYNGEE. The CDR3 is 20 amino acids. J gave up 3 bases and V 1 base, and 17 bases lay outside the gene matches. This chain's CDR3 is CASSVKGAGENVIHTGELFF. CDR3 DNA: TGTGCCAGCAGCGTAAAAGGAGCGGGAGAGAATGTCATACACACCGGGGAGCTGTTTTTT.

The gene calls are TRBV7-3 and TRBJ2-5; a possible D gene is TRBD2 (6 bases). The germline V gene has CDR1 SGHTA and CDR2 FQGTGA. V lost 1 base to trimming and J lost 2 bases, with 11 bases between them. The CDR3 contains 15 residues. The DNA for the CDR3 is TGTGCCAGCAGCTTAATGGGGACTCTTCAAGAGACCCAGTACTTC. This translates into CASSLMGTLQETQYF. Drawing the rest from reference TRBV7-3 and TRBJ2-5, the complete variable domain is GAGVSQTPSNKVTEKGKYVELRCDPISGHTALYWYRQSLGQGPEFLIYFQGTGAADDSGLPNDRFFAVRPEGSVSTLKIQRTERGDSAVYLCASSLMGTLQETQYFGPGTRLLVL.

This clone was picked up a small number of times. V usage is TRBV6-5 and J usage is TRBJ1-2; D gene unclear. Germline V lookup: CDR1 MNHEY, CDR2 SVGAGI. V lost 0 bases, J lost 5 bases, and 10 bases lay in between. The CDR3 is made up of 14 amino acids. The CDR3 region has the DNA TGTGCCAGCAGTTACTCGAGTATAGGATATGGCTACACCTTC. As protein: CASSYSSIGYGYTF.

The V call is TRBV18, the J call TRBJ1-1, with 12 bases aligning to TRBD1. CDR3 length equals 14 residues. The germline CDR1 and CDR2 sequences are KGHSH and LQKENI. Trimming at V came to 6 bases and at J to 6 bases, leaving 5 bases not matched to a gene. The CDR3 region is CASSGQGAPAEAFF. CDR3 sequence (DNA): TGTGCCAGCTCGGGACAGGGGGCCCCAGCTGAAGCTTTCTTT.

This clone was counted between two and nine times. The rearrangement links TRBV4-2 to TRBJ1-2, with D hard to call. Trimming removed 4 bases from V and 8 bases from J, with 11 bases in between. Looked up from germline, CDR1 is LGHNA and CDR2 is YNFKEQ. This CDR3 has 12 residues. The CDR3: CASSRRVDGYTF. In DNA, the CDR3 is TGTGCCAGCAGCCGCCGGGTGGACGGCTACACCTTC.

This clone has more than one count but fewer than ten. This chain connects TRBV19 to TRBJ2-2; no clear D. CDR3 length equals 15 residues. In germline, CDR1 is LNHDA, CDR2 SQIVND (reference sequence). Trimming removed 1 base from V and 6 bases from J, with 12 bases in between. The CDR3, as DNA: TGTGCCAGTAGTATAGCGGCAATCCGTTCCGGGGAGCTGTTTTTT. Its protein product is CASSIAAIRSGELFF.

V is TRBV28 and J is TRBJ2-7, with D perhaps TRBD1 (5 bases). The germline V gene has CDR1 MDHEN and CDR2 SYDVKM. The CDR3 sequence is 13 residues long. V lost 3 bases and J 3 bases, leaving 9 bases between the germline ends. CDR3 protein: CASSFDSLYEQYF. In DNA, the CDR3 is TGTGCCAGCAGTTTTGACAGCCTCTACGAGCAGTACTTC.

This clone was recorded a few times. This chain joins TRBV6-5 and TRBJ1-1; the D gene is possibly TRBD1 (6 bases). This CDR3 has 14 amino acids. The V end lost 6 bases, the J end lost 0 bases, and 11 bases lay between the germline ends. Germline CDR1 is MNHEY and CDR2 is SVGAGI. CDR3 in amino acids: CASSRTEVNTEAFF. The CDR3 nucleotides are TGTGCCAGCAGCCGGACAGAGGTGAACACTGAAGCTTTCTTT.

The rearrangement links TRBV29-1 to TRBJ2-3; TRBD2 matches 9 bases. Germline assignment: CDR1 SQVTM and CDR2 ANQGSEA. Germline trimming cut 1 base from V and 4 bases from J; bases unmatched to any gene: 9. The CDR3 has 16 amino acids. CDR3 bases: TGCAGCGTTGAAGGGTCGTCTAGCGGGATCTCAGATACGCAGTATTTT. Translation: CSVEGSSSGISDTQYF.

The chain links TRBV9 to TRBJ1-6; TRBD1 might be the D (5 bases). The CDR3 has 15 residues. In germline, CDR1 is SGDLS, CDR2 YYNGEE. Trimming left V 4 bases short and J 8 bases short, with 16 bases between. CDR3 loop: CASSPGGGWHSPLHF. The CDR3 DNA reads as TGTGCCAGCAGCCCCGGGGGGGGGTGGCATTCACCCCTCCACTTT.

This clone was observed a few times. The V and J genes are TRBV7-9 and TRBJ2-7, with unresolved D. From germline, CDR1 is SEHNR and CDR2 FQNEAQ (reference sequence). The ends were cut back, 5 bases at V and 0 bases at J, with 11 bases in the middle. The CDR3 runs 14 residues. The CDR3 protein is CASSIRPSSYEQYF. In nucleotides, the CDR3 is TGTGCCAGCAGCATACGTCCCAGCTCCTACGAGCAGTACTTC.

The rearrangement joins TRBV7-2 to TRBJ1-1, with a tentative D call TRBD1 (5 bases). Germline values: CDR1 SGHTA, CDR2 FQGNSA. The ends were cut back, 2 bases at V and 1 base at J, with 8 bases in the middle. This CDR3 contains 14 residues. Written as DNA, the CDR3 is TGTGCCAGCAGCTTACACAGGAAGAACACTGAAGCTTTCTTT. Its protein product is CASSLHRKNTEAFF.

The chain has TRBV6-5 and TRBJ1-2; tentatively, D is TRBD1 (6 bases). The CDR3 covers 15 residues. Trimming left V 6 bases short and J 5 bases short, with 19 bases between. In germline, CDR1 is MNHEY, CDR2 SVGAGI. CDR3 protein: CASSDYRESSYGYTF. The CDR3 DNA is TGTGCCAGCAGCGATTACAGGGAATCCTCTTATGGCTACACCTTC.

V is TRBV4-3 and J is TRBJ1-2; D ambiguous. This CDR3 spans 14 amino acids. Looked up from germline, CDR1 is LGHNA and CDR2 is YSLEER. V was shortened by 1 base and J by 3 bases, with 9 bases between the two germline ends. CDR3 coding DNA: TGCGCCAGCAGCCAAGTCCGCAGAGACTATGGCTACACCTTC. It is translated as CASSQVRRDYGYTF.

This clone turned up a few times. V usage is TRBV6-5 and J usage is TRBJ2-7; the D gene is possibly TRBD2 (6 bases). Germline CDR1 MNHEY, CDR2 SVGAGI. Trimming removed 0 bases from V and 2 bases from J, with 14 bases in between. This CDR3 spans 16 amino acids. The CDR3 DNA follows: TGTGCCAGCAGTTACTCGAAGTACGGGAGCCCCTACGAGCAGTACTTC. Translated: CASSYSKYGSPYEQYF.

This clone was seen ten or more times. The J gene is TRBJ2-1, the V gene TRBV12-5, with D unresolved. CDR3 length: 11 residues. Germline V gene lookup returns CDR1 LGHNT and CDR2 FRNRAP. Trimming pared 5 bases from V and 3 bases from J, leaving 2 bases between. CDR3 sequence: CASGNYNEQFF. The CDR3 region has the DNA TGTGCTAGTGGTAACTACAATGAGCAGTTCTTC.

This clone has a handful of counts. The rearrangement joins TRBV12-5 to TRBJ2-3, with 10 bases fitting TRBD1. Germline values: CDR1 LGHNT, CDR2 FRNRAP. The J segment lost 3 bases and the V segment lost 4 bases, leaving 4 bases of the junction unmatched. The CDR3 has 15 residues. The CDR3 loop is CASGSGQGGTDTQYF. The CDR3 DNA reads TGTGCTAGTGGTTCCGGACAGGGGGGAACAGATACGCAGTATTTT.

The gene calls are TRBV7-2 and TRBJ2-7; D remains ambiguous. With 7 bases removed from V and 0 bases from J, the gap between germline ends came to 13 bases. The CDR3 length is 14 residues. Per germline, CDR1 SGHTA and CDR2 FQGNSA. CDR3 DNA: TGTGCCAGCACCAGACGACGCGCCTCCTACGAGCAGTACTTC. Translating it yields CASTRRRASYEQYF. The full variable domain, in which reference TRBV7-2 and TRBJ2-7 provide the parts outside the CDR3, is GAGVSQSPSNKVTEKGKDVELRCDPISGHTALYWYRQSLGQGLEFLIYFQGNSAPDKSGLPSDRFSAERTGGSVSTLTIQRTQQEDSAVYLCASTRRRASYEQYFGPGTRLTVT.

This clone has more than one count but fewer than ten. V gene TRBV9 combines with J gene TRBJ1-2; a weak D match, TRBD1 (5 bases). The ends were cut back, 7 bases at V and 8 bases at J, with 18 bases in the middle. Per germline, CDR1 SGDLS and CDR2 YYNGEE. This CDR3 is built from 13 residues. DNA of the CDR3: TGTGCCAGCCGGAAAACGGGGGTACAGGGCTACACCTTC. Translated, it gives CASRKTGVQGYTF. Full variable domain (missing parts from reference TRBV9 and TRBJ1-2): DSGVTQTPKHLITATGQRVTLRCSPRSGDLSVYWYQQSLDQGLQFLIQYYNGEERAKGNILERFSAQQFPDLHSELNLSSLELGDSALYFCASRKTGVQGYTFGSGTRLTVV.

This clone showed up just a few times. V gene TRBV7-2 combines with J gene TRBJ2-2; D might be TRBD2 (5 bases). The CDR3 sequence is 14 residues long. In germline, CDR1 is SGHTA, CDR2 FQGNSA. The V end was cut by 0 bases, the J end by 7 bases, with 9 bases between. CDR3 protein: CASSLATGSGELFF. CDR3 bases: TGTGCCAGCAGCTTAGCTACGGGAAGCGGGGAGCTGTTTTTT. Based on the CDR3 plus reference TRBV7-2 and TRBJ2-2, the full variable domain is GAGVSQSPSNKVTEKGKDVELRCDPISGHTALYWYRQSLGQGLEFLIYFQGNSAPDKSGLPSDRFSAERTGGSVSTLTIQRTQQEDSAVYLCASSLATGSGELFFGEGSRLTVL.